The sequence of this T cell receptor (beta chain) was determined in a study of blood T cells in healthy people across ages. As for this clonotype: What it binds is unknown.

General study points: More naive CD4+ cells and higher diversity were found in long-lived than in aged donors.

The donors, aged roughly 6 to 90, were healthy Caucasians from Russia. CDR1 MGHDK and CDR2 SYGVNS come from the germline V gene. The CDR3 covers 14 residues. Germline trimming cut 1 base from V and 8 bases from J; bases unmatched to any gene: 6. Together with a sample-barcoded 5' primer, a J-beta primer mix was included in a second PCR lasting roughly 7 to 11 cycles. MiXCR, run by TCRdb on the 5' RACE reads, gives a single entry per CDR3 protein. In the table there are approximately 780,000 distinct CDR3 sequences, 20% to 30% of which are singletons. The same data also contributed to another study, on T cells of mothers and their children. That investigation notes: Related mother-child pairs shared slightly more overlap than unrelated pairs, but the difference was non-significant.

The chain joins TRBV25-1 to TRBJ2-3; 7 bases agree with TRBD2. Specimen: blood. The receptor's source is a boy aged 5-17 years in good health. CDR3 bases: TGTGCCAGCAGTGAATTTGGGAGGGGCCTTACGCAGTATTTT. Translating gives CASSEFGRGLTQYF.